This T cell receptor beta chain was sequenced during a study of blood T cell repertoires in COVID-19. Study in general: The origin of the acute and convalescent COVID-19 samples was the United States, Italy and Spain. T cells, B-cell-depleted T cells, or PBMCs supplied cDNA or gDNA.

This clone has just one count. In the study's own analysis: Cell counts per sample came from amplifying reference gene primers. Sequencing used immunoSEQ multiplex PCR; TCRdb keeps in-frame clones, though not all of them. The D gene and trimming were derived from the DNA, and the V and J assignments and clone size from that table. This sample has around 59,000 clones, with almost 80% found just once. The sequenced material came from peripheral blood. This clonotype was sampled from an elderly man with acute or convalescent COVID-19.

CDR3 DNA sequence: TGTGCCAGCAGGAACGTAATGAGTGGCTACACCTTC. This gives the protein CASRNVMSGYTF. The chain couples TRBV28 to TRBJ1-2; no definite D call. The CDR3 loop spans 12 amino acids. The germline gives CDR1 MDHEN, CDR2 SYDVKM. Between the trimmed V and J ends, which lost 6 bases and 7 bases, there was a span of 12 bases.